Below, 19 T cell receptor beta chains from the same sample are listed, as sequenced in a study of OX40 agonist ivuxolimab in advanced cancers. Sequenced by immunoSEQ multiplex PCR; TCRdb stores in-frame clones only, minus some. The data contain 18,000 or so clones, about two thirds of them seen just once; the ten biggest clones take up about 21%. This sample comprised CD4+ or CD8+ T cells sorted from blood, obtained in a trial of the OX40 agonist ivuxolimab. The receptors shown here come from an adult with an advanced solid tumor such as melanoma, head and neck, liver or kidney cancer.

The CDR3, as DNA: TGTGCCAGTAGTAGCTTCACTAACTATGGCTACACCTTC. Protein sequence: CASSSFTNYGYTF. The chain recombines TRBV19 with TRBJ1-2, with D unclear. Trimming pared 4 bases from V and 0 bases from J, leaving 6 bases between. Per the germline V gene, CDR1 is LNHDA and CDR2 is SQIVND (reference sequence). This CDR3 has 13 residues.

CDR3 DNA: TGTGCCAGTAGTATAGATCGGACTAGCGGGAGTAACTACAATGAGCAGTTCTTC. Translating gives CASSIDRTSGSNYNEQFF. The chain recombines TRBV19 with TRBJ2-1; 13 bases fit TRBD2. V shed 0 bases and J 3 bases; nucleotides not matched to a gene: 5. The CDR3 is made up of 18 amino acids. Germline CDR1 is LNHDA and CDR2 is SQIVND (reference sequence).

J is TRBJ1-3 and V is TRBV28; TRBD1 might be the D (5 bases). This CDR3 has 15 amino acids. Trimming removed 2 bases at V and 0 bases at J, with 8 bases between. CDR1 is MDHEN and CDR2 is SYDVKM in the germline V gene. The chain's CDR3 is CASSLEGSSGNTIYF. CDR3 coding DNA: TGTGCCAGCAGTTTAGAGGGGAGCTCTGGAAACACCATATATTTT.

The CDR3 loop reads CASSPSYGASYEQYF. The DNA for the CDR3 is TGTGCCAGCAGCCCATCCTACGGGGCGTCCTACGAGCAGTACTTC. The chain is built from TRBV5-4 and TRBJ2-7, with D perhaps being TRBD1 or TRBD2 (5 bases each). The germline gives CDR1 SGHNT, CDR2 YYREEE (reference sequence). This CDR3 has 15 amino acids. Trimming left V 4 bases short and J 1 base short, with 15 bases between.

The chain has TRBV27 and TRBJ1-1, with a weak D call TRBD1 (5 bases). The CDR3 is made up of 14 amino acids. Germline CDR1 and CDR2: MNHEY and SMNVEV (reference sequence). Trimming took off 5 bases at V and 7 bases at J, with 17 bases between the two ends. This CDR3 is CASSSFRQPYEAFF. The CDR3 coding sequence is TGTGCCAGCAGTAGCTTTAGACAGCCCTATGAAGCTTTCTTT.

DNA of the CDR3: TGTGCCAGCTATACCGGGACCCCCTACGAGCAGTACTTC. Translated: CASYTGTPYEQYF. This chain uses TRBV5-6 with TRBJ2-7; D tentatively fits TRBD1 or TRBD2 (5 bases each). The CDR3 has 13 residues. V lost 7 bases, J lost 2 bases, and 13 bases lay in between. Germline CDR1 is SGHDT and CDR2 is YYEEEE.

This clone has only one observation. Just one base apart from a much larger clone, this may be a read error. The same CDR3 arises from other DNA sequences in this sample as well. The V call is TRBV6-5, the J call TRBJ2-5; D ambiguous. The CDR3 extends over 13 amino acids. Germline V gene data show CDR1 as MNHEY and CDR2 as SVGAGI. CDR3 sequence reads: CASSYTRPGTQYF. CDR3 DNA sequence: TGCGCCAGCAGTTATACACGCCCTGGGACCCAGTACTTC.

This clone has just a few counts. The same CDR3 can be traced to other DNA sequences in this sample. The chain has TRBV19 and TRBJ1-5; D uncertain. The V and J ends lost 0 bases and 0 bases respectively, with 9 bases between them. Looked up from germline, CDR1 is LNHDA and CDR2 is SQIVND (reference sequence). The length of the CDR3 is 16 residues. CDR3 sequence (DNA): TGTGCCAGTAGTATAGAAGGACGGAATAGCAATCAGCCCCAGCATTTT. Translating it yields CASSIEGRNSNQPQHF.

Only one count was recorded for this clone. The chain links TRBV28 to TRBJ2-3, with 8 bases aligning to TRBD1. Germline V gives CDR1 MDHEN, CDR2 SYDVKM. The J segment lost 0 bases and the V segment lost 3 bases, leaving 5 bases of the junction unmatched. The CDR3 has 16 residues. In nucleotides, the CDR3 is TGTGCCAGCAGTTTCCCGGACAGGGAAAGCACAGATACGCAGTATTTT. It codes for CASSFPDRESTDTQYF.

The gene calls are TRBV7-2 and TRBJ2-1, with 8 nucleotides matching TRBD2. V trimming: 3 bases; J trimming: 3 bases; junction bases outside the gene matches: 1. This CDR3 spans 14 amino acids. The germline CDR1 and CDR2 sequences are SGHTA and FQGNSA. CDR3 residues: CASSLAGGYNEQFF. Here the CDR3 DNA reads TGTGCCAGCAGCTTGGCGGGAGGCTACAATGAGCAGTTCTTC.

For the CDR3, the DNA is TGTGCCAGTAGCCCTACAGTGAACACTGAAGCTTTCTTT. This sequence encodes CASSPTVNTEAFF. This chain connects TRBV19 to TRBJ1-1; D unclear. Deletions cut 6 bases from V and 0 bases from J, with 8 bases between. This CDR3 is 13 amino acids long. Germline loops: CDR1 LNHDA, CDR2 SQIVND (reference sequence).

A single count supports this clone. The chain combines TRBV6-5 with TRBJ2-5, with D unresolved. V dropped 6 bases and J dropped 3 bases, with 11 bases sitting between them. CDR3 size: 13 residues. The germline V gene encodes CDR1 MNHEY and CDR2 SVGAGI. This CDR3 reads CASSPEAEETQYF. The CDR3 region has the DNA TGTGCCAGCAGCCCTGAGGCGGAAGAGACCCAGTACTTC.

The chain uses TRBV6-5 and TRBJ2-1; D unclear. This CDR3 comprises 13 residues. V lost 0 bases and J 9 bases, leaving 9 bases between the germline ends. Germline V CDR1 and CDR2: MNHEY, SVGAGI. The CDR3 nucleotides are TGTGCCAGCAGTTACTCACTTTCCAGTGAGCAGTTCTTC. The encoded protein is CASSYSLSSEQFF.

With regard to this clone: The same CDR3 arises from other DNA sequences in this sample as well. V is TRBV7-9 and J is TRBJ1-5; D is possibly TRBD1 (5 bases). The CDR3 spans 14 residues. V was pared by 1 base and J by 4 bases, with 8 bases between. CDR1 and CDR2 (germline): SEHNR, FQNEAQ (reference sequence). CDR3 sequence (DNA): TGTGCCAGCAGCTTAGGTGGGGGGAATCAGCCCCAGCATTTT. It is translated as CASSLGGGNQPQHF.

The chain combines TRBV7-9 with TRBJ2-7, with TRBD2 matching 7 bases. Germline V CDR1 and CDR2: SEHNR, FQNEAQ (reference sequence). This CDR3 contains 15 residues. V was pared by 5 bases and J by 0 bases, with 7 bases of the junction left unmatched. The CDR3 here is CASSHGREGSYEQYF. In nucleotides, the CDR3 is TGTGCCAGCAGCCACGGCAGGGAGGGCTCCTACGAGCAGTACTTC.

V gene TRBV9 combines with J gene TRBJ1-3, with unresolved D. Germline CDR1 is SGDLS and CDR2 is YYNGEE. V dropped 1 base and J dropped 2 bases, with 7 bases sitting between them. This CDR3 is built from 14 residues. CDR3: CASSVFEAGNTIYF. The CDR3 DNA reads TGTGCCAGCAGCGTATTCGAAGCTGGAAACACCATATATTTT.

The rearrangement joins TRBV5-5 to TRBJ2-2, with D uncertain. The CDR3 has 19 residues. CDR1 is SGHKS and CDR2 is YYEKEE in the germline V gene (reference sequence). Trimming stripped 7 bases from V and 6 bases from J, with 31 bases between. CDR3 sequence (DNA): TGTGCCAGCGCCTTTGCCCGCTCGCCGGTAGCCGTTGGGGCCGGGGAGCTGTTTTTT. It encodes CASAFARSPVAVGAGELFF.

V usage is TRBV7-2 and J usage is TRBJ2-7, with D perhaps TRBD1 (6 bases). The CDR3 contains 13 residues. V dropped 5 bases and J dropped 4 bases, with 12 bases sitting between them. Germline V CDR1 and CDR2: SGHTA, FQGNSA. CDR3 amino acids: CASSPGHQYEQYF. For the CDR3, the DNA is TGTGCCAGCAGCCCGGGACACCAATACGAGCAGTACTTC.

By sample fraction, this clone is medium-sized (0.01 to 0.1%). The chain joins TRBV15 to TRBJ2-7, with TRBD2 matching 7 bases. CDR1 LNHNV and CDR2 YYDKDF come from the germline V gene (reference sequence). V was clipped by 3 bases and J by 4 bases; unmatched bases: 12. This CDR3 is 16 amino acids long. CDR3 sequence reads: CATSRGRASGFYEQYF. Here the CDR3 DNA reads TGTGCCACCAGCAGGGGCCGGGCTAGCGGATTTTACGAGCAGTACTTC.